A single sample gave rise to the 17 T cell receptor beta chains below, sequenced in a study of CD8 T cells in Susac syndrome. Random hexamers were used to reverse transcribe an amount of about 0.5 to 1 ug RNA. TCRdb passed the immunoSEQ multiplex PCR reads through MiXCR, listing each CDR3 protein once. The sample lists roughly 120,000 distinct CDR3 sequences; about 94% were seen once. Specimen: CD4+ T cells from PBMCs. Receptor source: a human donor in good health.

V usage is TRBV19 and J usage is TRBJ2-3, with D possibly being TRBD1 (6 bases). Trimming stripped 7 bases from V and 3 bases from J, with 11 bases between. The germline V gene encodes CDR1 LNHDA and CDR2 SQIVND (reference sequence). The CDR3 extends over 13 amino acids. The CDR3 sequence is CASTNRVTDTQYF. CDR3 bases: TGTGCCAGTACCAACAGGGTAACAGATACGCAGTATTTT.

The chain has TRBV20-1 and TRBJ2-1, with 8 bases fitting TRBD2. From germline, CDR1 is DFQATT and CDR2 SNEGSKA (reference sequence). V shed 2 bases, J shed 2 bases, and the junction held 5 bases outside the gene matches. The CDR3 is 15 residues long. The CDR3 DNA reads TGCAGTGCTAGACGACTAGCGCAACCCTACAATGAGCAGTTCTTC. It is translated as CSARRLAQPYNEQFF.

The V gene is TRBV18, the J gene TRBJ1-2; 10 bases align to TRBD1. Germline V gene lookup returns CDR1 KGHSH and CDR2 LQKENI. Germline trimming cut 3 bases from V and 0 bases from J; bases unmatched to any gene: 10. This CDR3 is built from 18 residues. CDR3 residues: CASSPVPGQGSTNYGYTF. The CDR3 region has the DNA TGTGCCAGCTCACCCGTACCGGGACAGGGGTCCACTAACTATGGCTACACCTTC.

This chain links TRBV29-1 with TRBJ1-2, with no clear D. CDR3 size: 13 residues. Germline CDR1 reads SQVTM; CDR2 reads ANQGSEA. V lost 5 bases and J lost 2, with 12 bases in between. DNA for the CDR3: TGCAGCGTTTTTGTGCAGGCGAACTATGGCTACACCTTC. This sequence encodes CSVFVQANYGYTF.

The chain combines TRBV20-1 with TRBJ2-7; D is perhaps TRBD2 (5 bases). Germline CDR1 reads DFQATT; CDR2 reads SNEGSKA (reference sequence). The CDR3 covers 14 residues. V shed 6 bases and J shed 1 base, with 16 bases lying between them. CDR3 DNA sequence: TGCAGTGCCCCGAAAAGAGGAGGTTCCTACGAGCAGTACTTC. Its translation: CSAPKRGGSYEQYF.

This chain connects TRBV25-1 to TRBJ2-3; the D is unclear. Per germline, CDR1 MGHDK and CDR2 SYGVNS. CDR3 length: 8 amino acids. CDR3 residues: CVFSTQYF. The CDR3 nucleotides read TGTGTCTTCTCTACGCAGTATTTT.

This chain uses TRBV27 with TRBJ2-1; D is uncertain. V gave up 5 bases and J gave up 4 bases, with 3 bases separating them. In germline, CDR1 is MNHEY, CDR2 SMNVEV (reference sequence). CDR3 length equals 11 residues. CDR3 amino acids: CASSRYNEQFF. The DNA for the CDR3 is TGTGCCAGCAGTAGGTACAATGAGCAGTTCTTC.

The rearrangement joins TRBV5-1 to TRBJ2-7; 9 nucleotides line up with TRBD1. J was trimmed by 2 bases and V by 3 bases; bases with no gene match: 3. This CDR3 is built from 14 residues. Germline loops: CDR1 SGHRS, CDR2 YFSETQ. This CDR3 is CASSSGTGPYEQYF. The CDR3 DNA reads TGCGCCAGCAGCTCCGGGACAGGGCCCTACGAGCAGTACTTC. Combining the CDR3 with reference TRBV5-1 and TRBJ2-7 gives the whole variable domain KAGVTQTPRYLIKTRGQQVTLSCSPISGHRSVSWYQQTPGQGLQFLFEYFSETQRNKGNFPGRFSGRQFSNSRSEMNVSTLELGDSALYLCASSSGTGPYEQYFGPGTRLTVT.

The genes are TRBV27 and TRBJ2-3, with D maybe TRBD2 (5 bases). The V gene lost 7 bases and the J gene lost 3 bases, with 11 bases spanning the gap. Germline lookup yields CDR1 MNHEY and CDR2 SMNVEV (reference sequence). The CDR3 is made up of 13 amino acids. The CDR3 here is CASTPPGTDTQYF. For the CDR3, the DNA is TGTGCCAGCACCCCCCCGGGGACAGATACGCAGTATTTT.

The chain couples TRBV7-9 to TRBJ1-2; 9 nucleotides align to TRBD1. CDR3 length equals 15 residues. The V gene's germline CDR1 is SEHNR and CDR2 FQNEAQ (reference sequence). J was trimmed by 7 bases and V by 1 base; bases with no gene match: 7. The CDR3 here is CASSLGEQGASGYTF. As DNA, the CDR3 is TGTGCCAGCAGCTTAGGCGAACAGGGGGCCAGTGGCTACACCTTC.

The V gene is TRBV7-8, the J gene TRBJ1-2; 11 bases agree with TRBD1. V was pared by 5 bases and J by 5 bases, with 7 bases of the junction left unmatched. Per germline, CDR1 SGHVS and CDR2 FQNEAQ. The CDR3 is made up of 15 amino acids. CDR3 sequence: CASSPSGQGEYGYTF. The CDR3 region has the DNA TGTGCCAGCAGCCCCTCGGGACAGGGGGAATATGGCTACACCTTC.

This chain connects TRBV12-3 or TRBV12-4 to TRBJ1-2; 11 positions match TRBD1. This CDR3 contains 14 residues. The V gene end was trimmed by 4 bases and the J gene end by 6 bases; junction bases not matched to a gene: 4. DNA of the CDR3: TGTGCCAGCAGTTCGGGACAGGGGGTCGATGGCTACACCTTC. It encodes CASSSGQGVDGYTF.

V gene TRBV9 combines with J gene TRBJ2-5, with D perhaps assigned TRBD1 or TRBD2 (5 bases each). The CDR3 has 14 amino acids. Germline lookup yields CDR1 SGDLS and CDR2 YYNGEE. V lost 4 bases and J 0 bases, leaving 10 bases between the germline ends. The CDR3 sequence is CASSRDPNQETQYF. CDR3 sequence (DNA): TGTGCCAGCAGCCGGGACCCTAACCAAGAGACCCAGTACTTC.

The chain combines TRBV6-5 with TRBJ1-5; D gene unclear. V was pared by 6 bases and J by 6 bases, with 15 bases between. Germline V gene data show CDR1 as MNHEY and CDR2 as SVGAGI. The CDR3 is made up of 14 amino acids. DNA of the CDR3: TGTGCCAGCAGGCGCGAATCGGCAAGTCAGCCCCAGCATTTT. Translating it yields CASRRESASQPQHF.

The rearrangement links TRBV7-9 to TRBJ2-3; D might be TRBD2 (6 bases). This CDR3 has 13 residues. CDR1 SEHNR and CDR2 FQNEAQ come from the germline V gene (reference sequence). Trimming shortened V by 4 bases and J by 5 bases, and 10 bases separated the two germline ends. This CDR3 reads CASSSRAGDTQYF. The CDR3, as DNA: TGTGCCAGCAGCTCGCGAGCGGGAGATACGCAGTATTTT.

In this sample, this clonotype turned up once. This chain uses TRBV5-1 with TRBJ2-3; TRBD2 matches at 9 bases. Germline V gene lookup returns CDR1 SGHRS and CDR2 YFSETQ. The CDR3 contains 17 residues. The V and J ends lost 6 bases and 2 bases, in that order; junction bases with no gene match: 13. DNA for the CDR3: TGCGCCAGCACCCTTGGTGTTAGCGGGAGATCCACAGATACGCAGTATTTT. Translating it yields CASTLGVSGRSTDTQYF.

The rearrangement uses TRBV12-3 or TRBV12-4 and TRBJ2-7, with D possibly being TRBD1 or TRBD2 (6 bases each). Trimming stripped 7 bases from V and 3 bases from J, with 25 bases between. This CDR3 has 17 residues. CDR3 sequence reads: CASTLRGRGLVRYEQYF. The CDR3 bases are TGTGCCAGCACTCTAAGGGGTCGGGGGCTGGTCCGCTACGAGCAGTACTTC.